This TCR beta chain was found in a study of vaccination and CD4 T cells after COVID-19. Study-level background: Control cultures, each given a CEFX pool, an HIV-1 Nef pool, or no peptide, were included.

There are 13 residues in the CDR3. Germline CDR1 is SGHVS and CDR2 is FQNEAQ. The treatment was: 10-day PBMC culture with coronavirus spike peptide pools or control peptides (ViraFEST assay). Negative selection yielded CD4+ T cells from day-10 cultures. As for this clonotype: Antigen: not known.

Scientists ran DNA taken from cultured CD4+ T cells through the Oncomine TCR Beta short-read assay for sequencing. Using the QIAamp micro DNA kit, genomic DNA was extracted from the CD4+ T cells that had been cultured. Each CDR3 protein gets one entry after TCRdb re-called the PCR reads with MiXCR. This repertoire shows fewer than 15,000 distinct CDR3 sequences, around 56% found once; its top ten account for about 18%. The clonotype comes from a human donor with COVID-19. The sequencing used cultured CD4+ T cells from blood, collected after SARS-CoV-2 vaccination. The J gene is TRBJ2-2, the V gene TRBV7-8; D unresolved. CDR3 sequence reads: CATSSRPDGELFF. The DNA for the CDR3 is TGTGCGACCTCTAGTCGGCCGGACGGGGAGCTGTTTTTT.